The 9 T cell receptor beta chains below were found in one sample sequenced in a study of early T cells in non-severe SARS-CoV-2 infection. TCRdb re-called the 5' RACE reads with MiXCR, one entry per CDR3 protein. The sample shows tens of thousands of distinct CDR3 sequences, 3.5% to 5% of them seen only once. Sequencing was performed on whole blood. These receptors came from an adult who was a healthcare worker with PCR-confirmed SARS-CoV-2 infection or an uninfected control (not recorded which).

This clonotype has at least ten counts. The chain links TRBV6-2 or TRBV6-3 to TRBJ2-1; possible D gene TRBD1, 7 bases. Germline V CDR1 and CDR2: MNHEY, SVGEGT. The CDR3 sequence is 15 residues long. V gave up 5 bases and J gave up 9 bases, with 20 bases separating them. The CDR3 bases are TGTGCCAGCAGTCTCAGGTTGGAGGGGGCGAGTGAGCAGTTCTTC. It specifies CASSLRLEGASEQFF.

J is TRBJ2-5 and V is TRBV28, with TRBD1 as a possible D gene (6 bases). The germline CDR1 and CDR2 sequences are MDHEN and SYDVKM. The CDR3 consists of 14 residues. V shed 3 bases and J shed 1 base, with 9 bases lying between them. CDR3 DNA: TGTGCCAGCAGTTTCCTCAGGGGCCAAGAGACCCAGTACTTC. It specifies CASSFLRGQETQYF.

This clonotype was detected ten times or more. The gene calls are TRBV5-1 and TRBJ2-5; 14 bases line up with TRBD2. The CDR3 extends over 16 amino acids. V lost 4 bases to trimming and J lost 5 bases; unmatched junction nucleotides: 7. The germline CDR1 and CDR2 sequences are SGHRS and YFSETQ. This CDR3 is CASSGGLAGAIETQYF. Here the CDR3 DNA reads TGCGCCAGCAGCGGGGGACTAGCGGGGGCCATCGAGACCCAGTACTTC.

This clonotype was recorded many times. This chain joins TRBV20-1 and TRBJ2-1; D is unresolved. Germline V gene sequence: CDR1 DFQATT, CDR2 SNEGSKA (reference sequence). The CDR3 covers 15 residues. The V end lost 1 base, the J end lost 0 bases, and 10 bases lay between the germline ends. CDR3 sequence reads: CSARVLVGSYNEQFF. The CDR3 DNA follows: TGCAGTGCTAGAGTTCTAGTAGGCTCCTACAATGAGCAGTTCTTC.

This clonotype was detected ten times or more. The V and J genes are TRBV30 and TRBJ1-5, with 7 bases matching TRBD1. The CDR3 is made up of 13 amino acids. CDR1 and CDR2 from the germline V gene are GTSNPN and SVGIG (reference sequence). Losses at the gene ends were 5 bases for V and 3 bases for J; bases not matched to a gene: 4. The CDR3 protein is CAWGDRDNQPQHF. DNA of the CDR3: TGTGCCTGGGGTGACAGGGACAATCAGCCCCAGCATTTT.

This clonotype was seen at least ten times. The rearrangement links TRBV28 to TRBJ1-2; 7 bases are a match to TRBD1. Germline lookup yields CDR1 MDHEN and CDR2 SYDVKM. This CDR3 is built from 14 residues. The J segment lost 5 bases and the V segment lost 4 bases, leaving 7 bases of the junction unmatched. Written as DNA, the CDR3 is TGTGCCAGCAGTTATATTGACAGGGCATATGGCTACACCTTC. Translated, it gives CASSYIDRAYGYTF.

This clonotype has a count of ten or more. The rearrangement links TRBV5-1 to TRBJ1-5; no clear D. This CDR3 has 14 residues. CDR1 and CDR2 (germline): SGHRS, YFSETQ. Trimming cost V 0 bases and J 10 bases, with 14 bases left between them. CDR3 in DNA: TGCGCCAGCAGCTTGGACGGGGTAATAGAACCCCAGCATTTT. Translation gives CASSLDGVIEPQHF.

This clonotype was seen many times. The V and J genes are TRBV7-2 and TRBJ1-1, with D possibly being TRBD1 (5 bases). V lost 3 bases, J lost 10 bases, and 21 bases lay in between. The CDR3 is made up of 15 amino acids. Germline V gene data show CDR1 as SGHTA and CDR2 as FQGNSA. CDR3 residues: CASSLPRGTVGRAFF. The CDR3 DNA sequence: TGTGCCAGCAGCTTGCCGAGGGGTACTGTAGGCCGAGCTTTCTTT.

Many counts were recorded for this clonotype. This chain joins TRBV4-2 and TRBJ2-1; 8 bases align to TRBD2. CDR1 and CDR2 (germline): LGHNA, YNFKEQ. CDR3 size: 18 residues. Unmatched junction bases numbered 15, after V lost 1 base and J lost 7 bases. CDR3 region: CASSQVARGGVLANEQFF. The CDR3 bases are TGTGCCAGCAGCCAAGTGGCCCGGGGGGGCGTTCTGGCAAATGAGCAGTTCTTC.